A selection of T cell receptor beta chains follows, all from one sample in a study of tumor and adjacent non-tumor tissue in lung cancer. A single record per CDR3 protein comes from TCRdb applying MiXCR to the multiplex PCR reads. The table has 85,000 or so distinct CDR3 sequences, more than 65% seen once. The sequencing input was distant non-tumor lung tissue. The receptors come from a woman aged 45-59 years with non-small cell lung cancer. CDR3s include the opening cysteine and the closing phenylalanine or tryptophan. Some rows mark clone size as missing; the rest say once, few, many or name a class of expanded clone.

v_call	j_call	clone_size	cdr3_aa
TRBV12-3/TRBV12-4	TRBJ2-7	many	CASSRGSYEQYF
TRBV7-8	TRBJ2-3	NA	CANSRGTVGTDTQYF
TRBV29-1	TRBJ1-5	NA	CSVALHHDSPQHF
TRBV10-3	TRBJ1-1	many	CASQRGSNTEAFF
TRBV11-2	TRBJ2-5	NA	CASSPGSTSQEIQYF
TRBV10-3	TRBJ2-7	NA	CTANTGTLESYEQYF
TRBV20-1	TRBJ2-3	few	CSAQRRLGETDTQYF
TRBV11-2	TRBJ2-1	NA	CASSLGTSNHKQFF
TRBV29-1	TRBJ1-2	NA	CSVRFTGALRGYGYSF
TRBV6-5	TRBJ1-1	NA	CANHFFRPDLITEAFF
TRBV28	TRBJ2-5	NA	CDSNFPSYPPRETQYF
TRBV11-2	TRBJ2-7	NA	CASSLSSGEQCF
TRBV12-3/TRBV12-4	TRBJ1-1	NA	CASSFLGQNPEAFF
TRBV29-1	TRBJ2-1	NA	CSVEDPLRNFYNEQFF
TRBV11-2	TRBJ2-3	NA	CASSTGPLGDHTQYF
TRBV18	TRBJ2-3	NA	CASSQGSDTLYF
TRBV29-1	TRBJ2-3	many	CSVQGQGRGTDTQYF
TRBV6-1	TRBJ2-7	NA	CASREGQGDYEQYF
TRBV6-5	TRBJ2-3	NA	CATSPIGGRAGGTQYF
TRBV10-3	TRBJ2-7	NA	CAISGGSSGSYEQYF
TRBV29-1	TRBJ2-1	NA	CSVEDPQRERYNEHFF
TRBV7-8	TRBJ2-1	once	CASFLAGLNEQFF
TRBV6-5	TRBJ2-7	NA	CASTRQGFSYGQYF
TRBV5-1	TRBJ1-5	many	CASSLGALDSNQPQHF
TRBV6-5	TRBJ2-1	NA	CVNSPPTSGSSHEQFF
TRBV4-1	TRBJ1-5	NA	CANSQEGQGNQPQHF
TRBV6-1	TRBJ1-2	NA	CASNRRTREYGYTF
TRBV5-4	TRBJ2-3	NA	CATAQLHTDTQYF
TRBV10-3	TRBJ1-6	NA	CAISVAGDNSPLHF
TRBV12-3/TRBV12-4	TRBJ2-7	NA	CASSLRLRTGRHEQYF
TRBV29-1	TRBJ2-2	NA	CSAEGEGTSGRFPGELFF
TRBV29-1	TRBJ2-3	NA	CSVEDPSGRLGVDTQYF
TRBV10-1	TRBJ2-7	many	CASSDRTGLYEQYF
TRBV6-5	TRBJ1-5	once	CASSRGTGNNQPQHF
TRBV29-1	TRBJ2-1	NA	CNVELSGNSNNEQFF
TRBV5-5	NA	once	CASSLGAGSYEQFF